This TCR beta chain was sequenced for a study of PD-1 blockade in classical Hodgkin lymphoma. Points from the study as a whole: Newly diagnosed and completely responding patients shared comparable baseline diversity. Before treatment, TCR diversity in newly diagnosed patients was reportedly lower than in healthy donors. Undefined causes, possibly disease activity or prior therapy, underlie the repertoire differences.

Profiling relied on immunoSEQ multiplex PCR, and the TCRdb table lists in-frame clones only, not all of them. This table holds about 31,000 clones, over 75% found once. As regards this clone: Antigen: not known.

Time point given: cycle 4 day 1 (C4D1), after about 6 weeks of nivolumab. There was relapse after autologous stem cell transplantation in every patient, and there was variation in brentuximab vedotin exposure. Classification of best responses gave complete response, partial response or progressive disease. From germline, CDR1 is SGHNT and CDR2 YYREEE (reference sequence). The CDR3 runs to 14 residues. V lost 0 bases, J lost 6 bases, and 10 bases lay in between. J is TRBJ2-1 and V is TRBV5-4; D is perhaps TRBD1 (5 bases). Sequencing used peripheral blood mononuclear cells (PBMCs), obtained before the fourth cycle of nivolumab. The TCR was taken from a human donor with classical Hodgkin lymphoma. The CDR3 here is CASSLGPQGNEQFF. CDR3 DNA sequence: TGTGCCAGCAGCTTGGGACCCCAGGGCAATGAGCAGTTCTTC. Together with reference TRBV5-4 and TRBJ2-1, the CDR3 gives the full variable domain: ETGVTQSPTHLIKTRGQQVTLRCSSQSGHNTVSWYQQALGQGPQFIFQYYREEENGRGNFPPRFSGLQFPNYSSELNVNALELDDSALYLCASSLGPQGNEQFFGPGTRLTVL.